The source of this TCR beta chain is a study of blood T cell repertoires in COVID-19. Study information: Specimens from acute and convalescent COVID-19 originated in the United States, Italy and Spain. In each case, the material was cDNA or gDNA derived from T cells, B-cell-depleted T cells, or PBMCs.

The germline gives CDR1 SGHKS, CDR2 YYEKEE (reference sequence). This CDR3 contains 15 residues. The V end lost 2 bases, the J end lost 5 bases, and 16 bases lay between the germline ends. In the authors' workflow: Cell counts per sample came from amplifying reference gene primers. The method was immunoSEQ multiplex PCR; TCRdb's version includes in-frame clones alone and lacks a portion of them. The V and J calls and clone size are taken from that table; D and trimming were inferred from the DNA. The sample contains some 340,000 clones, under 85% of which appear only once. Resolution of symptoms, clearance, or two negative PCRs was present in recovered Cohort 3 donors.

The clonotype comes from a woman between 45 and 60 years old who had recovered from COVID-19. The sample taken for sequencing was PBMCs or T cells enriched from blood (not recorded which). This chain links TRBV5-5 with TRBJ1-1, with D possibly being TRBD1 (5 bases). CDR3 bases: TGTGCCAGCAGCTTCTATTCTCAGGGATGGACTGAAGCTTTCTTT. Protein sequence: CASSFYSQGWTEAFF.